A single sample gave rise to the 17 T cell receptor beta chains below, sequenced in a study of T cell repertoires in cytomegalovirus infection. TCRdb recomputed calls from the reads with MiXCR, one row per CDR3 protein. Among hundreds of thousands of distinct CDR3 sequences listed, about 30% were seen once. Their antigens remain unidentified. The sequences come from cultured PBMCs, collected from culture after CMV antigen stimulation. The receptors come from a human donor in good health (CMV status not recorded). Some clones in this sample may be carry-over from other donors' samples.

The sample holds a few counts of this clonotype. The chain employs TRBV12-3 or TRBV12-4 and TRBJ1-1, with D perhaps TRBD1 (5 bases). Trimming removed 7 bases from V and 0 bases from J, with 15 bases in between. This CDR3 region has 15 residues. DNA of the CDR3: TGTGCCAGCACCGCGGGACGGGGAGTGAACACTGAAGCTTTCTTT. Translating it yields CASTAGRGVNTEAFF.

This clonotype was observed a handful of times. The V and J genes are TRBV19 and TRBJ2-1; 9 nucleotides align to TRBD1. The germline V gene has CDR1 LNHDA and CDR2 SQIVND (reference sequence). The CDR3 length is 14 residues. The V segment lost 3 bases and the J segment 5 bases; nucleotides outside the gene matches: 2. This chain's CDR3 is CASSMDRGNNEQFF. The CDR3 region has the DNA TGTGCCAGTAGTATGGACAGGGGAAACAATGAGCAGTTCTTC.

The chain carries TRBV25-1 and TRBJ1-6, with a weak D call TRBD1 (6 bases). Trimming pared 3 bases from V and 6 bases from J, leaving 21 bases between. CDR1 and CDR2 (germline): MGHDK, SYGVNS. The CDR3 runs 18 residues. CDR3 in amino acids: CASSEGDRSSRLNSPLHF. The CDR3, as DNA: TGTGCCAGCAGTGAGGGCGACAGGAGCAGTAGGCTTAATTCACCCCTCCACTTT.

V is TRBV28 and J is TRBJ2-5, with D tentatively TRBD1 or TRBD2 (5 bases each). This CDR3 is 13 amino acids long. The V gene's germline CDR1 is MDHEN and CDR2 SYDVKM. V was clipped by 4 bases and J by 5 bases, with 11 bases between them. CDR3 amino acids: CASSSGPVETQYF. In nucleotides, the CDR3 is TGTGCCAGCAGTTCGGGACCTGTCGAGACCCAGTACTTC.

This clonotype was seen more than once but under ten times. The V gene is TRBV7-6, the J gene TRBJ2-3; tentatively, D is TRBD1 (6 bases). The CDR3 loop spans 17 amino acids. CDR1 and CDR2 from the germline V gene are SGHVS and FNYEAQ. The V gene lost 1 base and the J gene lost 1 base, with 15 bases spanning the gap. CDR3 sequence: CASSLELLAGGTDTQYF. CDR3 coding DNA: TGTGCCAGCAGCTTAGAATTGCTTGCAGGGGGCACAGATACGCAGTATTTT. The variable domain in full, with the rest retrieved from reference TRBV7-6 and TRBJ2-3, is GAGVSQSPRYKVTKRGQDVALRCDPISGHVSLYWYRQALGQGPEFLTYFNYEAQQDKSGLPNDRFSAERPEGSISTLTIQRTEQRDSAMYRCASSLELLAGGTDTQYFGPGTRLTVL.

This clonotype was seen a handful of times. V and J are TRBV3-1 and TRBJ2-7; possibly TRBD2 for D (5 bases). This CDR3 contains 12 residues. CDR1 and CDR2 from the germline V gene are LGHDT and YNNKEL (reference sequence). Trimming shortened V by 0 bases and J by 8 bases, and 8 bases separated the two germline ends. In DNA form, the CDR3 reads TGTGCCAGCAGCCAAGAACGGGGAAAGCAGTACTTC. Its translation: CASSQERGKQYF.

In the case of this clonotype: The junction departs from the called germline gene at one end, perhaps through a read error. The CDR3 here is CASNLNANTGELFF. The DNA for the CDR3 is TGTGCCAGCAACTTAAACGCGAACACCGGGGAGCTGTTTTTT. The chain carries TRBV7-6 and TRBJ2-2; D ambiguous. Germline CDR1 SGHVS, CDR2 FNYEAQ. CDR3 length equals 14 residues.

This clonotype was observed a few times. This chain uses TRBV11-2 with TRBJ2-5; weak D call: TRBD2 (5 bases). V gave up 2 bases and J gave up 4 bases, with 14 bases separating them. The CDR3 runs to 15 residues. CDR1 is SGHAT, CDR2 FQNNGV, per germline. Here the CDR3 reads CASSLIPGSRETQYF. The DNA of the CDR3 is TGTGCCAGCAGCTTAATCCCGGGGAGTAGAGAGACCCAGTACTTC. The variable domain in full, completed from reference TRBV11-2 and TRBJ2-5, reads EAGVAQSPRYKIIEKRQSVAFWCNPISGHATLYWYQQILGQGPKLLIQFQNNGVVDDSQLPKDRFSAERLKGVDSTLKIQPAKLEDSAVYLCASSLIPGSRETQYFGPGTRLLVL.

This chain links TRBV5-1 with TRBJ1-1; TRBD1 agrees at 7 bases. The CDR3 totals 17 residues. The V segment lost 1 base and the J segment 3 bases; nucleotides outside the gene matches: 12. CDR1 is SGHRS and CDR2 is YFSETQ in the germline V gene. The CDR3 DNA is TGCGCCAGCAGCTTGCCGAGGGAGGGGGCGGTGGACACTGAAGCTTTCTTT. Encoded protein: CASSLPREGAVDTEAFF.

The CDR3 nucleotides are TGTGCCAGTATCACCCTCCGATTGCATGAGCAGTTCTTC. It codes for CASITLRLHEQFF. This chain joins TRBV19 and TRBJ2-1; D is uncertain. With 7 bases removed from V and 8 bases from J, the gap between germline ends came to 15 bases. The CDR3 is made up of 13 amino acids. From germline, CDR1 is LNHDA and CDR2 SQIVND (reference sequence).

The CDR3: CASSDPGPQTIAQYF. The CDR3 nucleotides are TGTGCCAGCAGTGATCCGGGCCCTCAAACCATCGCGCAGTATTTT. The J gene is TRBJ2-3, the V gene TRBV6-1, with unresolved D. Between the trimmed V and J ends, which lost 3 bases and 10 bases, there was a span of 20 bases. CDR3 size: 15 residues. Germline V gene data show CDR1 as MNHNS and CDR2 as SASEGT.

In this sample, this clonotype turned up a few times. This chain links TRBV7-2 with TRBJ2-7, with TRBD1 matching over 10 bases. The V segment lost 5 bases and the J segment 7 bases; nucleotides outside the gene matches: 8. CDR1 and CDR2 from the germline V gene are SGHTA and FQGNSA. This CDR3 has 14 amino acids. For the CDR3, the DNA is TGTGCCAGCAGCCCAAGGACAGGGGGGCTTGAGCAGTACTTC. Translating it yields CASSPRTGGLEQYF.

The CDR3 DNA reads TGTGCCAGCGCCACAGGGAACGAGCAGTACTTC. Encoded protein: CASATGNEQYF. The chain carries TRBV10-3 and TRBJ2-7, with a weak D call TRBD1 (6 bases). This CDR3 is 11 amino acids long. The germline gives CDR1 ENHRY, CDR2 SYGVKD. V was pared by 10 bases and J by 5 bases, with 12 bases between.

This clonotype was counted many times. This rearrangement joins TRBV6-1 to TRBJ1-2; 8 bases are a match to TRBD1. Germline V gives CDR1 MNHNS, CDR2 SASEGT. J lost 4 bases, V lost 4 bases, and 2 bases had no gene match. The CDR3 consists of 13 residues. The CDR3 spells CASSGQGTYGYTF. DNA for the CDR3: TGTGCCAGCAGTGGACAGGGGACCTATGGCTACACCTTC.

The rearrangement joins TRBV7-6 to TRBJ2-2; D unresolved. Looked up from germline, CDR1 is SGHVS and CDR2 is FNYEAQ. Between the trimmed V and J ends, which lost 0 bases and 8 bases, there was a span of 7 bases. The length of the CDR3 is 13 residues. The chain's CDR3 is CASSLAPRGELFF. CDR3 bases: TGTGCCAGCAGCTTAGCCCCCAGGGGGGAGCTGTTTTTT.

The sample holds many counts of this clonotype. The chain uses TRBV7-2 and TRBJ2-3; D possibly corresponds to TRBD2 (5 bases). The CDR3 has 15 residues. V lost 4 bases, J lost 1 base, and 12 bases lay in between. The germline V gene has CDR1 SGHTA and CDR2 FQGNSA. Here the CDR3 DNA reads TGTGCCAGCAGCTCCGAGGGATATCGCACAGATACGCAGTATTTT. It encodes CASSSEGYRTDTQYF.

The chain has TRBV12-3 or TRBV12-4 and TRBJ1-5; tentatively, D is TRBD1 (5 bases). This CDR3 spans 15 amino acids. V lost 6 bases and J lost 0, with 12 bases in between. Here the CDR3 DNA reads TGTGCCAGCAGCCCTGACAGAAATAGCAATCAGCCCCAGCATTTT. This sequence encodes CASSPDRNSNQPQHF.